This T cell receptor (beta chain) originates from a study of blood T cell repertoires in COVID-19. For the study at large: Some COVID-19 samples were acute and others convalescent; all came from the United States, Italy and Spain.

CDR1 and CDR2 from the germline V gene are SGHRS and YFSETQ. Deletions cut 3 bases from V and 5 bases from J, with 14 bases between. CDR3 size: 14 residues. Sequenced by immunoSEQ multiplex PCR; TCRdb stores in-frame clones only, minus some. The table includes fewer than 250,000 clones, approximately 90% detected once. The chain recombines TRBV5-1 with TRBJ2-5; the D gene is possibly TRBD1 (5 bases). The sample was peripheral blood. The clonotype was recovered from a man between 65 and 79 years old with acute or convalescent COVID-19. The CDR3: CASSSAGILETQYF. The CDR3 DNA follows: TGCGCCAGCAGCTCTGCAGGGATTTTGGAGACCCAGTACTTC.